This T cell receptor (beta chain) was documented in a study of identical twins. Findings of the study overall: Among out-of-frame alpha sequences shared by twins, low generation probability occurred in excess.

CDR1 and CDR2 (germline): MNHEY, SVGAGI. V was trimmed by 2 bases and J by 3 bases, leaving 15 bases between them. The CDR3 extends over 16 amino acids. Unique molecular identifiers were present on cDNA, and template switching added a universal primer site. A single record per CDR3 protein comes from TCRdb applying MiXCR to the 5' RACE reads. In the table there are some 790,000 distinct CDR3 sequences, around a sixth of which are singletons. For this clonotype: What it binds is not known.

The sample also formed part of further work on T cells expressing NK-cell markers. According to that study: Seven donors tested HCMV-seropositive and one tested seronegative among the eight sequenced.

The V call is TRBV6-5, the J call TRBJ2-3; a possible D gene is TRBD1 (6 bases). The sequencing input was PBMCs. The receptor was isolated from a woman between 18 and 29 years old in good health. CDR3 sequence reads: CASSYTQGWSTDTQYF. The CDR3 nucleotides are TGTGCCAGCAGTTACACGCAGGGGTGGAGTACAGATACGCAGTATTTT.